The 20 T cell receptor beta chains below were found in one sample sequenced in a study of blood T cell repertoires in COVID-19. Generated by immunoSEQ multiplex PCR, the TCRdb table keeps only in-frame clones and is missing some. The sample shows 85,000 to 95,000 clones, more than 70% of them seen only once. Sequencing was carried out using peripheral blood. These receptors were collected from a human donor with acute or convalescent COVID-19. The donor label of this sample is uncertain.

The chain uses TRBV6-5 and TRBJ1-2; tentatively, D is TRBD1 (6 bases). Trimming removed 2 bases from V and 4 bases from J, with 11 bases in between. The CDR3 covers 14 residues. Germline-derived CDR1 and CDR2 are MNHEY and SVGAGI. The CDR3 protein is CASSYRGARYGYTF. For the CDR3, the DNA is TGTGCCAGCAGTTACCGGGGGGCGCGCTATGGCTACACCTTC.

This rearrangement joins TRBV6-5 to TRBJ2-7; D possibly corresponds to TRBD2 (5 bases). Germline lookup yields CDR1 MNHEY and CDR2 SVGAGI. V lost 1 base to trimming and J lost 3 bases, with 16 bases between them. The CDR3 consists of 16 residues. DNA of the CDR3: TGTGCCAGCAGTTACTTCTTGGAGCGGCCTTACTACGAGCAGTACTTC. Residues: CASSYFLERPYYEQYF.

The V and J genes are TRBV3-1 (or the pseudogene TRBV3-2) and TRBJ2-7; TRBD2 is a possible D gene (5 bases). The CDR3 runs to 12 residues. Germline assignment: CDR1 LGHDT and CDR2 YNNKEL (reference sequence). Trimming removed 0 bases at V and 6 bases at J, with 6 bases between. The CDR3 DNA reads TGTGCCAGCAGCCAAGAAGGAGGCGAGCAGTACTTC. This gives the protein CASSQEGGEQYF.

The chain links TRBV7-8 to TRBJ2-2; a possible D gene is TRBD1 (6 bases). V dropped 5 bases and J dropped 2 bases, with 12 bases sitting between them. CDR3 length: 15 amino acids. Germline V gene sequence: CDR1 SGHVS, CDR2 FQNEAQ. The DNA for the CDR3 is TGTGCCAGCAGCGCCCGGGACACTAACACCGGGGAGCTGTTTTTT. Its protein product is CASSARDTNTGELFF.

This chain joins TRBV28 and TRBJ1-6; 7 positions agree with TRBD1. Germline V CDR1 and CDR2: MDHEN, SYDVKM. V lost 3 bases to trimming and J lost 0 bases; unmatched junction nucleotides: 5. The CDR3 is 17 residues long. CDR3 amino acids: CASSFRDSLSYNSPLHF. The CDR3 nucleotides read TGTGCCAGCAGTTTTAGGGACAGCCTCTCCTATAATTCACCCCTCCACTTT.

The chain couples TRBV9 to TRBJ2-1, with 12 nucleotides matching TRBD1. The CDR3 loop spans 17 amino acids. Looked up from germline, CDR1 is SGDLS and CDR2 is YYNGEE. The trim removed 2 bases at V and 5 bases at J, leaving 8 bases unmatched. This chain's CDR3 is CASSVTGTGGPHNEQFF. For the CDR3, the DNA is TGTGCCAGCAGCGTTACCGGGACAGGGGGCCCCCACAATGAGCAGTTCTTC. Full variable domain (rest looked up from reference TRBV9 and TRBJ2-1): DSGVTQTPKHLITATGQRVTLRCSPRSGDLSVYWYQQSLDQGLQFLIQYYNGEERAKGNILERFSAQQFPDLHSELNLSSLELGDSALYFCASSVTGTGGPHNEQFFGPGTRLTVL.

This clone has just one count. V gene TRBV6-5 combines with J gene TRBJ2-7; 8 bases agree with TRBD1. The germline gives CDR1 MNHEY, CDR2 SVGAGI. With 5 bases clipped from V and 3 bases from J, the junction kept 6 bases outside the gene matches. The CDR3 length is 14 residues. This CDR3 is CASSPRTGSYEQYF. The CDR3, as DNA: TGTGCCAGCAGTCCCCGGACAGGGAGCTACGAGCAGTACTTC.

The chain combines TRBV7-2 with TRBJ1-3, with TRBD1 matching over 10 bases. Germline trimming cut 5 bases from V and 3 bases from J; bases unmatched to any gene: 7. The germline CDR1 and CDR2 sequences are SGHTA and FQGNSA. This CDR3 has 16 amino acids. The CDR3 spells CASSLRQGAVGNTIYF. The CDR3 nucleotides read TGTGCCAGCAGCCTTCGACAGGGGGCGGTTGGAAACACCATATATTTT. Filled out from reference TRBV7-2 and TRBJ1-3, the complete variable domain reads GAGVSQSPSNKVTEKGKDVELRCDPISGHTALYWYRQSLGQGLEFLIYFQGNSAPDKSGLPSDRFSAERTGGSVSTLTIQRTQQEDSAVYLCASSLRQGAVGNTIYFGEGSWLTVV.

The V call is TRBV10-1, the J call TRBJ2-5; 9 bases agree with TRBD2. The CDR3 runs 18 residues. The V gene end was trimmed by 2 bases and the J gene end by 0 bases; junction bases not matched to a gene: 10. The germline CDR1 and CDR2 sequences are WNHNN and SYGVQD (reference sequence). CDR3 coding DNA: TGCGCCAGCAGTGAGAAGCGGGGGGCCCCCTGGTACCAAGAGACCCAGTACTTC. Encoded protein: CASSEKRGAPWYQETQYF.

This rearrangement joins TRBV28 to TRBJ1-2, with 9 positions matching TRBD1. The CDR3 totals 13 residues. Trimming removed 5 bases from V and 5 bases from J; junction bases left unmatched: 3. Germline CDR1 reads MDHEN; CDR2 reads SYDVKM. CDR3 sequence (DNA): TGTGCCAGCAGTCCCGGGACAGGGTATGGCTACACCTTC. Amino acids: CASSPGTGYGYTF.

The chain employs TRBV2 and TRBJ1-4, with 7 bases fitting TRBD1. CDR1 SNHLY and CDR2 FYNNEI come from the germline V gene. The V gene end was trimmed by 4 bases and the J gene end by 3 bases; junction bases not matched to a gene: 8. The CDR3 contains 16 residues. This CDR3 reads CASSARQGGSNEKLFF. In nucleotides, the CDR3 is TGTGCCAGCAGTGCGCGACAGGGAGGTTCTAATGAAAAACTGTTTTTT.

CDR3 sequence reads: CASSAGQTYEQYF. The CDR3 DNA reads TGTGCCAGCAGTGCCGGACAGACCTACGAGCAGTACTTC. The V call is TRBV2, the J call TRBJ2-7, with D maybe TRBD1 (6 bases). Germline V lookup: CDR1 SNHLY, CDR2 FYNNEI. V was pared by 4 bases and J by 2 bases, with 9 bases between. The CDR3 is 13 residues long.

This rearrangement joins TRBV13 to TRBJ2-3; TRBD1 is a possible D gene (5 bases). V lost 0 bases to trimming and J lost 1 base, with 17 bases between them. Germline values: CDR1 PRHDT, CDR2 FYEKMQ (reference sequence). CDR3 length: 18 residues. The CDR3 loop reads CASSLGLIGAGRTDTQYF. CDR3 nucleotide sequence: TGTGCCAGCAGCTTAGGCCTAATTGGCGCAGGGCGCACAGATACGCAGTATTTT. The full variable domain, completed using reference TRBV13 and TRBJ2-3, is AAGVIQSPRHLIKEKRETATLKCYPIPRHDTVYWYQQGPGQDPQFLISFYEKMQSDKGSIPDRFSAQQFSDYHSELNMSSLELGDSALYFCASSLGLIGAGRTDTQYFGPGTRLTVL.

The rearrangement joins TRBV7-3 to TRBJ2-1; TRBD2 agrees at 7 bases. Trimming removed 3 bases from V and 8 bases from J; junction bases left unmatched: 7. Germline assignment: CDR1 SGHTA and CDR2 FQGTGA. The CDR3 contains 14 residues. The DNA for the CDR3 is TGTGCCAGCAGCTTCCTAGCGGTTGGGGATGAGCAGTTCTTC. Translating gives CASSFLAVGDEQFF.

The chain uses TRBV9 and TRBJ2-7; 9 bases are shared with TRBD2. The CDR3 length is 14 residues. Germline CDR1 SGDLS, CDR2 YYNGEE. The V gene end was trimmed by 4 bases and the J gene end by 7 bases; junction bases not matched to a gene: 9. CDR3 sequence reads: CASSPREGPGEQYF. In nucleotides, the CDR3 is TGTGCCAGCAGCCCGCGGGAGGGTCCGGGGGAGCAGTACTTC.

The chain is built from TRBV14 and TRBJ1-2, with TRBD1 matching over 9 bases. CDR3 length: 15 amino acids. Germline V gives CDR1 SGHDN, CDR2 FVKESK. Trimming took 6 bases from V and 3 from J; bases not matched to a gene: 8. For the CDR3, the DNA is TGTGCCAGCAGTGGCGGACAGGGGCGGTACTATGGCTACACCTTC. This translates into CASSGGQGRYYGYTF. Full variable domain (rest looked up from reference TRBV14 and TRBJ1-2): EAGVTQFPSHSVIEKGQTVTLRCDPISGHDNLYWYRRVMGKEIKFLLHFVKESKQDESGMPNNRFLAERTGGTYSTLKVQPAELEDSGVYFCASSGGQGRYYGYTFGSGTRLTVV.

The genes are TRBV5-1 and TRBJ2-3; 9 positions match TRBD2. This CDR3 contains 18 residues. J lost 5 bases, V lost 1 base, and 14 bases had no gene match. The germline gives CDR1 SGHRS, CDR2 YFSETQ. The CDR3 nucleotides read TGCGCCAGCAGCTTGTCCCAAAGCGCGGGGGGGCCTGGAGATACGCAGTATTTT. Translation gives CASSLSQSAGGPGDTQYF.

The rearrangement joins TRBV27 to TRBJ2-2; 9 nucleotides match TRBD1. V lost 4 bases and J lost 1; bases outside the gene matches: 4. This CDR3 contains 16 residues. CDR1 and CDR2 (germline): MNHEY, SMNVEV (reference sequence). The CDR3 DNA reads as TGTGCCAGCAGTTCAGGACAGGGGCAGAACACCGGGGAGCTGTTTTTT. As protein: CASSSGQGQNTGELFF.

This chain links TRBV2 with TRBJ1-1, with D possibly TRBD1 on 6 matching bases. V lost 5 bases and J 7 bases, leaving 11 bases between the germline ends. The germline V gene has CDR1 SNHLY and CDR2 FYNNEI. The CDR3 consists of 12 residues. CDR3 DNA sequence: TGTGCCAGCAGTCCCACCAGGGGTGAAGCTTTCTTT. This encodes CASSPTRGEAFF. The variable domain in full, with the rest retrieved from reference TRBV2 and TRBJ1-1, is EPEVTQTPSHQVTQMGQEVILRCVPISNHLYFYWYRQILGQKVEFLVSFYNNEISEKSEIFDDQFSVERPDGSNFTLKIRSTKLEDSAMYFCASSPTRGEAFFGQGTRLTVV.

The V and J genes are TRBV2 and TRBJ2-7; tentative D call: TRBD1 (5 bases). Germline-derived CDR1 and CDR2 are SNHLY and FYNNEI. Trimming left V 8 bases short and J 2 bases short, with 16 bases between. The CDR3 runs 14 residues. This CDR3 reads CASAPGQVAYEQYF. Written as DNA, the CDR3 is TGTGCCAGCGCCCCAGGGCAGGTGGCCTACGAGCAGTACTTC.